The entry below describes one T cell receptor beta chain. Its antigen remains unidentified. The sample belongs to a study of cytomegalovirus exposure and HLA in healthy donors. At the level of the study: Approximately 200 million T cells yielded roughly 120 million unique TCR beta sequences in earlier analysis. Genetic ancestry analysis placed approximately 78% of the 400 or so donors that were genotyped in the Caucasian-associated cluster. Findings of the study overall: It was only CMV serostatus that was available as immune exposure information. As a later analysis revealed, the rate of TCR association differed by HLA locus, with DRB1 most and HLA-C fewest.

Both 60 Vbeta primers and 13 Jbeta primers went into the PCR. TCRdb's table, derived via immunoSEQ multiplex PCR, lists solely in-frame clones and lacks some. The sample records around 67,000 clones, roughly nine tenths being singletons. Sample: PBMCs. This receptor was taken from a woman in her 30s in good health and CMV-seropositive.

The chain's CDR3 is CASRGGGTSGIRTGELFF. CDR3 nucleotide sequence: TGTGCCAGCAGAGGCGGGGGGACTAGCGGGATAAGAACCGGGGAGCTGTTTTTT. V and J are TRBV9 and TRBJ2-2, with TRBD2 matching over 13 bases. Germline V lookup: CDR1 SGDLS, CDR2 YYNGEE. The CDR3 loop spans 18 amino acids. The V gene end was trimmed by 5 bases and the J gene end by 5 bases; junction bases not matched to a gene: 12.